The 14 T cell receptor beta chains below come from one sample, sequenced in a study of CD8+ T cells in alopecia areata. cDNA serving as the sequencing template came from extracted, reverse transcribed RNA. The repertoire was sequenced with immunoSEQ multiplex PCR; TCRdb's copy has only in-frame clones and lacks some. The table includes roughly 120,000 clones, about 61% detected once. The sequencing sample was made of CD4+ T cells sorted from blood. The receptor source for this set is a human donor in good health.

The J gene is TRBJ2-7, the V gene TRBV18; 9 bases fit TRBD2. The trim removed 2 bases at V and 2 bases at J, leaving 4 bases unmatched. The V gene's germline CDR1 is KGHSH and CDR2 LQKENI. There are 15 residues in the CDR3. The CDR3 spells CASSPSSGATYEQYF. CDR3 bases: TGTGCCAGCTCACCATCTAGCGGGGCGACCTACGAGCAGTACTTC.

J is TRBJ2-3 and V is TRBV29-1, with 12 bases fitting TRBD1. Germline CDR1 is SQVTM and CDR2 is ANQGSEA. With 6 bases clipped from V and 5 bases from J, the junction kept 9 bases outside the gene matches. CDR3 length equals 15 residues. CDR3 region: CSVASGQGAEDTQYF. Here the CDR3 DNA reads TGCAGCGTGGCCTCGGGACAGGGGGCGGAAGATACGCAGTATTTT.

This chain joins TRBV30 and TRBJ2-2; D is perhaps TRBD2 (5 bases). V lost 1 base and J lost 4, with 10 bases in between. The CDR3 consists of 14 residues. CDR1 and CDR2 from the germline V gene are GTSNPN and SVGIG (reference sequence). The DNA of the CDR3 is TGTGCCTGGAGTGGAGGGCGAGGCACCGGGGAGCTGTTTTTT. Its translation: CAWSGGRGTGELFF.

The table lists this clone with a count of one. CDR3 coding DNA: TGTGCCAGCAGCTTAGATCAACCTTGGGGTCCCTCTGACGAGCAGTACTTC. Translation gives CASSLDQPWGPSDEQYF. The chain links TRBV11-2 to TRBJ2-7; D is uncertain. Germline V gene lookup returns CDR1 SGHAT and CDR2 FQNNGV. The CDR3 length is 17 residues. V lost 0 bases and J 5 bases, leaving 20 bases between the germline ends. The full variable domain, rest sourced from reference TRBV11-2 and TRBJ2-7, is EAGVAQSPRYKIIEKRQSVAFWCNPISGHATLYWYQQILGQGPKLLIQFQNNGVVDDSQLPKDRFSAERLKGVDSTLKIQPAKLEDSAVYLCASSLDQPWGPSDEQYFGPGTRLTVT.

Concerning this clone: The sample carries other DNA sequences with the same CDR3. V is TRBV29-1 and J is TRBJ1-1; possible D gene TRBD1, 5 bases. This CDR3 is 10 amino acids long. V was clipped by 7 bases and J by 3 bases, with 6 bases between them. Germline CDR1 and CDR2: SQVTM and ANQGSEA. DNA of the CDR3: TGCAGCGGAGGGGACACTGAAGCTTTCTTT. It codes for CSGGDTEAFF.

The chain couples TRBV6-5 to TRBJ1-2; TRBD1 is a possible D gene (5 bases). The V end was cut by 5 bases, the J end by 7 bases, with 14 bases between. CDR1 is MNHEY, CDR2 SVGAGI, per germline. This CDR3 is 13 amino acids long. The CDR3 is CASSEAGTRGYTF. CDR3 DNA: TGTGCCAGCAGTGAAGCGGGGACCCGTGGCTACACCTTC.

The chain combines TRBV5-4 with TRBJ2-5; no reliable D call. V was clipped by 0 bases and J by 5 bases, with 11 bases between them. CDR1 and CDR2 (germline): SGHNT, YYREEE (reference sequence). The CDR3 contains 14 residues. CDR3 in amino acids: CASSLEHQGETQYF. The CDR3 coding sequence is TGTGCCAGCAGCTTGGAACACCAAGGGGAGACCCAGTACTTC.

The rearrangement joins TRBV7-9 to TRBJ1-5; D unresolved. Germline values: CDR1 SEHNR, CDR2 FQNEAQ (reference sequence). CDR3 size: 11 residues. The CDR3 reads CVCKLNQPQHF. The CDR3 region has the DNA TGTGTCTGTAAACTCAATCAGCCCCAGCATTTT.

This clone occurred a few times. This sample also contains other DNA sequences that code for the same CDR3. The chain joins TRBV5-1 to TRBJ1-1; 7 bases are shared with TRBD1. Per germline, CDR1 SGHRS and CDR2 YFSETQ. Unmatched junction bases numbered 0, after V lost 0 bases and J lost 1 base. The CDR3 has 14 amino acids. The CDR3 here is CASSLAGGNTEAFF. The CDR3 DNA reads as TGCGCCAGCAGCTTGGCAGGGGGGAACACTGAAGCTTTCTTT.

V is TRBV6-6 and J is TRBJ2-5, with D possibly matching TRBD2 (5 bases). This CDR3 spans 12 amino acids. Trimming cost V 6 bases and J 7 bases, with 12 bases left between them. Germline-derived CDR1 and CDR2 are MNHNY and SVGAGI (reference sequence). The CDR3 DNA sequence: TGTGCCAGCAGAACTATGGCGGGGACCCAGTACTTC. Translation: CASRTMAGTQYF.

This clone has just a few counts. V gene TRBV19 combines with J gene TRBJ1-4; D gene unclear. The CDR3 has 14 residues. Germline assignment: CDR1 LNHDA and CDR2 SQIVND (reference sequence). Trimming stripped 7 bases from V and 5 bases from J, with 14 bases between. The CDR3 here is CASTNENLNEKLFF. CDR3 DNA sequence: TGTGCCAGTACCAACGAGAACTTGAATGAAAAACTGTTTTTT.

The V gene is TRBV7-9, the J gene TRBJ2-5; D gene unclear. This CDR3 is built from 12 residues. With 2 bases removed from V and 5 bases from J, the gap between germline ends came to 6 bases. In germline, CDR1 is SEHNR, CDR2 FQNEAQ (reference sequence). In DNA, the CDR3 is TGTGCCAGCAGCTTAACCCCCGAGACCCAGTACTTC. Its translation is CASSLTPETQYF.

The chain employs TRBV29-1 and TRBJ1-1; unclear D gene. V shed 7 bases and J shed 0 bases, with 12 bases lying between them. Germline CDR1 SQVTM, CDR2 ANQGSEA. The CDR3 loop spans 13 amino acids. The CDR3 here is CSAHRSMNTEAFF. The CDR3 bases are TGCAGCGCCCACAGAAGCATGAACACTGAAGCTTTCTTT. The full variable domain, rest sourced from reference TRBV29-1 and TRBJ1-1, is SAVISQKPSRDICQRGTSLTIQCQVDSQVTMMFWYRQQPGQSLTLIATANQGSEATYESGFVIDKFPISRPNLTFSTLTVSNMSPEDSSIYLCSAHRSMNTEAFFGQGTRLTVV.

This clone was seen a handful of times. The chain recombines TRBV11-2 with TRBJ2-3, with D uncertain. Between the trimmed V and J ends, which lost 3 bases and 4 bases, there was a span of 5 bases. Germline assignment: CDR1 SGHAT and CDR2 FQNNGV. The CDR3 length is 12 residues. The CDR3 bases are TGTGCCAGCAGCTTTGGGCCAGATACGCAGTATTTT. This codes for CASSFGPDTQYF.